The sequence of this TCR beta chain was determined in a study of cytomegalovirus exposure and HLA in healthy donors. Study-level information: The same platform as the approximately 670 first-cohort repertoires was used for the 90 to 150 validation repertoires, a later analysis reported.

Concerning this clone: Antigen: not known.

The CDR3 runs to 15 residues. V lost 10 bases, J lost 4 bases, and 11 bases stayed unmatched. Per the germline V gene, CDR1 is LNHDA and CDR2 is SQIVND (reference sequence). Overall study results and limits: Listed as cytomegalovirus-associated were 164 TCR beta chains. Usually a TCR sequence was rare, but some public TCRs were found in many donors.

The assay was immunoSEQ multiplex PCR, and TCRdb's table has in-frame clones only and misses some. The data contain about 140,000 clones, roughly nine tenths of them singletons. The chain has TRBV19 and TRBJ2-1; 9 nucleotides agree with TRBD1. The clonotype comes from a man younger than 30 in good health and CMV-seronegative. Material: PBMCs. CDR3 residues: CATTPGQGRYNEQFF. CDR3 bases: TGTGCCACTACACCAGGACAGGGGAGATACAATGAGCAGTTCTTC. Together with reference TRBV19 and TRBJ2-1, the CDR3 gives the full variable domain: DGGITQSPKYLFRKEGQNVTLSCEQNLNHDAMYWYRQDPGQGLRLIYYSQIVNDFQKGDIAEGYSVSREKKESFPLTVTSAQKNPTAFYLCATTPGQGRYNEQFFGPGTRLTVL.